This TCR beta chain was captured by sequencing in a study of blood T cells in healthy people across ages (dated by TCRdb to between 2015 and 2017). Study-level background: Template switching captured roughly one uniquely barcoded TCR beta cDNA molecule per two T cells in model experiments. Age-related changes in TCR beta repertoire diversity were measured in the study by deep sequencing normalized with unique cDNA molecular identifiers. Four age groups were formed from the donors: young (average approximately 15 years), middle-aged (just under 40), aged (62) and long-lived (about 80). Donors of different ages were randomly distributed across sequencing lanes to avoid experimental bias. For two donors (one aged 18 to 30 and one aged 80 or older), the study analyzed two additional independent replicas of 1 million unique cDNA reads from the same blood draw.

The donors were some 39 Caucasian individuals from Russia, aged roughly 6 to 95 years, who were systemically healthy. Each donor gave ten milliliters of peripheral blood, collected into EDTA-treated Vacutainer tubes. PBMCs were isolated by Ficoll-Paque density-gradient centrifugation, with at least 7 million obtained per sample. Total RNA, at least 5 micrograms per sample, was extracted from PBMCs with Trizol reagent. The percentages of naive CD45RAhigh/CD27high T cells were determined by flow cytometry on a PBMC aliquot from every donor. V loses 3 bases at its end and J loses 3 bases; junction bases beyond the gene matches: 7. Reading from cysteine to phenylalanine, the CDR3 counts 15 amino acids. Only the CDR3 DNA stays, 45 bases, in frame from base 1. For CDR1 and CDR2, the germline V gene (reference sequence) lists LGHDT and YNNKEL. The library was made by 5' RACE. Reads for this sample came from an Illumina HiSeq 2500. A second PCR of about 7 to 12 cycles was run with a J-beta primer mix and a sample-barcoded 5' primer. Each TCR beta cDNA molecule received a unique molecular identifier from a template-switch 5' adaptor carrying 12 random nucleotides. Each sample yielded at least 2.5 million CDR3-containing paired-end reads. The Mint cDNA synthesis kit, primed by a TRBC-specific oligonucleotide, was used to synthesize first-strand cDNA from all RNA. All cDNA was treated with uracil-DNA glycosylase and then went through a first 18-cycle PCR with the universal primers M1SS and BC2_uni_R. The study's processing was this. Normalization of each sample was performed by random selection of 1 million high-quality reads, each carrying a distinct molecular identifier. Instead of being binned into consensus sequences, reads that shared molecular identifiers were thrown out. CDR3 identification, clonotype clustering and error correction used MiTCR with a Q25 quality threshold and the strictest error-elimination algorithm. Lower-bound total TCR beta diversity was estimated with a nonparametric unseen species model using Euler transformation. Clones were called with MiXCR by TCRdb after fastp trimmed the public reads at Q25, and only in-frame beta chains were retained. When rows share a CDR3 protein, they turn into one entry using the most common DNA and genes. TCRdb, rather than the study authors, made the V and J calls. This sample has fewer than 1,000,000 distinct CDR3 sequences in its table, and about half of those were observed once. The ten largest clones add up to less than 20% of the sample.

General study outcomes and caveats: Estimates of total diversity based on one million sequenced T cells were regarded as lower bounds and as underestimates. Observed TCR beta diversity correlated strongly with the percentage of naive T cells measured by flow cytometry. Conclusive comparison of naive and antigen-experienced compartments was prevented by the profiling of bulk unsorted PBMCs. Compared with the aged group, the long-lived group had more naive CD4+ T cells, fewer expanded clones and increased TCR diversity, a pattern suggesting age selection. Observed TCR beta diversity per million T cells fell roughly linearly with age, and a significant reduction was already apparent by age around 44. The CMV infection status of donors was not known, potentially confounding age-related changes in expanded clonotypes.

Comment on this clonotype: Its recognized antigen is unknown. Base-call qualities are not available, and no considerably larger clone is one nucleotide away.

The V gene is TRBV3-1 and the J gene is TRBJ2-5; 7 junctional bases match TRBD1. The receptor was isolated from an older man in good health. The sample consisted of blood. The CDR3 reads as follows: CASSQRGTDKETQYF. The sequenced DNA: TGTGCCAGCAGCCAGAGAGGGACAGATAAAGAGACCCAGTACTTC.